This T cell receptor beta chain was sequenced during a study of T cell clones after liver transplantation (dated by TCRdb to the late 2010s). About the investigation overall: The samples were obtained from ITN030ST, a randomized trial that attempted immunosuppression withdrawal within 2 years after liver transplantation. Blood samples were taken pre-transplant, pre-randomization before withdrawal, and post-randomization after full withdrawal or failed withdrawal. Donor-reactive T cell clones were identified using TCRbeta sequencing after a pre-transplant mixed lymphocyte reaction and were then followed in post-transplant blood. A cohort of 8 liver transplant recipients was studied, of whom 3 were classified as tolerant and 5 as non-tolerant. Subjects received no induction therapy and standard immunosuppression until randomization at 12-24 months post-transplant. Of the eight recipients, a few were HCV-positive, while the remaining recipients had been transplanted for non-autoimmune, non-viral indications. As an antigen-independent comparator for the donor-reactive sequences, third party-reactive TCRbeta sequences from pre-transplant MLRs were identified as well. To count as tolerant, a recipient had to stay completely off immunosuppression for at least one year without liver enzymes climbing beyond twice the upper limit of normal.

Unmatched junction bases come to 16, with V trimmed by 5 bases and J by 15 bases. Sequences SGHAT (CDR1) and FQNNGV (CDR2) are obtained from the germline V gene. The CDR3 covers 15 residues, taking in both the cysteine and the phenylalanine. Only CDR3 DNA is held: 45 bases, read in frame from base 1. This clone was seen a handful of times. Its antigen is not yet known. No quality values exist for individual bases; no much larger clone is one base distant. The paper as a whole reports these results and caveats: The conclusions were preliminary, being limited by small, heterogeneous patient numbers and by non-standardized post-transplant time points. Because allograft tissue specimens were not available, migration of donor-reactive T cells into the graft, rather than deletion, may have occurred. In most of the 8 subjects, circulating donor-reactive CD4 TCRbeta sequences decreased significantly after transplant, regardless of tolerance or HCV status. After accounting for repertoire turnover, donor-reactive detection was significantly reduced in 7 of 8 subjects for CD4 and 8 of 8 for CD8. Low numbers of available donor cells limited the measurable donor-reactive repertoire in a couple of subjects. Donor-reactive sequences declined more than third party-reactive ones, suggesting partial antigen-specific deletion unrelated to withdrawal success.

High-throughput TCRbeta CDR3 sequencing of frozen genomic DNA was performed by immunoSEQ, including PCR amplification, mapping, bias correction and internal controls. On the study's bioinformatics: Productive rearrangements were retained, and unique TCRbeta sequences were defined by the CDR3 nucleotide sequence together with the V and J gene. A sequence counted as donor-reactive only if the sequence showed at least 5-fold expansion in CFSE-low cells compared with unstimulated pre-transplant cells and had a frequency of at least 0.01%. Minimum frequency thresholds were set for each subject based on the unstimulated sample with the lowest template count, ensuring at least 90% detection power. Jensen-Shannon divergence between the top 1000 TCRbeta sequences post- versus pre-transplant served as the measure of repertoire turnover. Two-sided Fisher's exact tests were used to test for changes in how often donor-reactive sequences were detected. The source is immuneACCESS, and TCRdb retained only in-frame sequences with V and J called. Part of the clones is not carried over; for the studies checked, unresolved V genes explain less than half of this, and the remainder is unexplained. D and trimming were read from the DNA, whereas the V and J calls and clone size are those reported in that table. The sample includes 9,500 to 10,000 clones, with about 72% observed a single time. The ten biggest clones cover 22% of the sample.

Thawed unstimulated PBMCs were stained for CD3, CD4 and CD8 and FACS-sorted into CD3+CD4+ and CD3+CD8+ populations. All 8 studied subjects were randomized to withdrawal of immunosuppression. The Qiagen DNeasy Blood and Tissue Kit was used for genomic DNA isolation. This chain joins TRBV11-2 to TRBJ1-6; 7 central nucleotides agree with TRBD1. The source is a human patient who received a liver transplant. Because of the transplant, the T cells may be the graft donor's rather than the patient's own. The material was CD8+ T cells from blood, obtained at the roughly 16-month timepoint. The CDR3 loop reads CASSQGTANSVGLHF. The sequence in DNA is TGTGCCAGCAGCCAAGGGACAGCTAATTCGGTAGGCCTCCACTTT.